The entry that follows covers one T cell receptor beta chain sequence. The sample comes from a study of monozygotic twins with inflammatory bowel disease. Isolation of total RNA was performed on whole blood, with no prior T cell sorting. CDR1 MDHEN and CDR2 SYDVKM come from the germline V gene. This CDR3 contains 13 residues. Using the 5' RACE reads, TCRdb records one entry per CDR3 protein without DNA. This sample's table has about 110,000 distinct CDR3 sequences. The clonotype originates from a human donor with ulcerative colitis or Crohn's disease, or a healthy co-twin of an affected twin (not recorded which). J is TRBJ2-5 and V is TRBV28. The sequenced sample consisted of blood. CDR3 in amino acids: CASSLTDRETQYF.